This T cell receptor (beta chain) was profiled in a study of T cell responses to AZD1222 COVID-19 vaccine. Data came from immunoSEQ multiplex PCR; TCRdb stores just in-frame clones and leaves some out. Here the sample spans some 140,000 clones, about 92% being singletons. The table lists this clone with a count of one. The CDR3 runs 17 residues. V lost 1 base, J lost 0 bases, and 14 bases lay in between. The germline gives CDR1 SEHNR, CDR2 FQNEAQ (reference sequence). The sample here was peripheral blood, taken on day 0 of AZD1222 vaccination. This TCR derives from an adult in good health. The chain couples TRBV7-9 to TRBJ2-3, with D possibly being TRBD2 (7 bases). The CDR3 DNA sequence: TGTGCCAGCAGCTTAGGAGATGGGGGGGCTAGCACAGATACGCAGTATTTT. Residues: CASSLGDGGASTDTQYF.